The 21 T cell receptor beta chains presented below share a single source sample, sequenced in a study of T cell responses to AZD1222 COVID-19 vaccine. Assay: immunoSEQ multiplex PCR; the TCRdb copy retains only in-frame clones and omits some. The sample holds 100,000 to 150,000 clones; about 90% are singletons and the top ten take roughly 9.8%. The sample here was peripheral blood, taken on day 0 of AZD1222 vaccination. The receptors were gathered from an adult in good health.

V and J are TRBV7-9 and TRBJ2-7, with D unclear. Germline values: CDR1 SEHNR, CDR2 FQNEAQ (reference sequence). CDR3 size: 12 residues. The V and J ends lost 1 base and 3 bases respectively, with 4 bases between them. The CDR3 sequence is CASSLVFYEQYF. CDR3 DNA sequence: TGTGCCAGCAGCTTAGTGTTCTACGAGCAGTACTTC.

V gene TRBV29-1 combines with J gene TRBJ1-2, with D perhaps matching TRBD1 (6 bases). The CDR3 is 11 residues long. V shed 7 bases and J shed 3 bases, with 9 bases lying between them. Germline V gives CDR1 SQVTM, CDR2 ANQGSEA. CDR3 DNA: TGCAGCGCCTACAGGGACTATGGCTACACCTTC. Residues: CSAYRDYGYTF.

The rearrangement links TRBV5-6 to TRBJ2-5; 9 bases are shared with TRBD1. The V gene end was trimmed by 4 bases and the J gene end by 5 bases; junction bases not matched to a gene: 6. The CDR3 extends over 14 amino acids. Per the germline V gene, CDR1 is SGHDT and CDR2 is YYEEEE. As DNA, the CDR3 is TGTGCCAGCAGCAACGGACAGGGGAGCGAGACCCAGTACTTC. Its protein is CASSNGQGSETQYF.

The rearrangement joins TRBV5-1 to TRBJ2-7; no reliable D call. V lost 0 bases and J 0 bases, leaving 13 bases between the germline ends. This CDR3 is built from 16 residues. The germline V gene has CDR1 SGHRS and CDR2 YFSETQ. CDR3 protein: CASSLAGFRSSYEQYF. CDR3 nucleotide sequence: TGCGCCAGCAGCTTGGCCGGTTTTAGGAGCTCCTACGAGCAGTACTTC.

The rearrangement joins TRBV23-1 to TRBJ2-1; 14 bases are a match to TRBD2. TRBV23-1 is assigned to the ORF class and has an uncertain function. V lost 6 bases and J lost 4; bases outside the gene matches: 8. The CDR3 loop spans 17 amino acids. The CDR3 here is CASSPRLAGGTYNEQFF. The CDR3 DNA sequence: TGCGCCAGCAGCCCTAGACTAGCGGGGGGGACATACAATGAGCAGTTCTTC.

The chain carries TRBV2 and TRBJ2-7; D is perhaps TRBD2 (6 bases). The CDR3 extends over 11 amino acids. Trimming shortened V by 7 bases and J by 4 bases, and 8 bases separated the two germline ends. CDR1 SNHLY and CDR2 FYNNEI come from the germline V gene. CDR3: CASMRGYEQYF. DNA for the CDR3: TGTGCCAGCATGCGGGGTTACGAGCAGTACTTC.

The J gene is TRBJ1-6, the V gene TRBV5-1; maybe TRBD1 (5 bases). V lost 3 bases, J lost 8 bases, and 9 bases lay in between. This CDR3 has 13 amino acids. In germline, CDR1 is SGHRS, CDR2 YFSETQ. CDR3 in amino acids: CASSWGTDSPLHF. The CDR3 DNA follows: TGCGCCAGCAGCTGGGGGACTGATTCACCCCTCCACTTT.

The rearrangement joins TRBV4-2 to TRBJ2-5, with 10 positions matching TRBD1. The V and J ends lost 0 bases and 4 bases, in that order; junction bases with no gene match: 5. The germline V gene encodes CDR1 LGHNA and CDR2 YNFKEQ. This CDR3 contains 16 residues. In nucleotides, the CDR3 is TGTGCCAGCAGCCAAGAGGAGACAGGGGGCACAGAGACCCAGTACTTC. This gives the protein CASSQEETGGTETQYF.

For this clone: At one end the junction does not follow the germline gene, possibly because of a read error. The chain joins TRBV7-7 to TRBJ2-7; TRBD2 matches at 8 bases. The CDR3 extends over 13 amino acids. From germline, CDR1 is SSHAT and CDR2 FNYEAQ (reference sequence). Here the CDR3 DNA reads TGTGCTAGCAGCTTAGATAGCGGGGCCGAGCAGTACTTC. Translating gives CASSLDSGAEQYF.

V and J are TRBV24-1 and TRBJ2-5; 7 bases agree with TRBD2. The CDR3 contains 14 residues. Losses at the gene ends were 4 bases for V and 3 bases for J; bases not matched to a gene: 4. CDR1 and CDR2 (germline): KGHDR, SFDVKD. The CDR3, as DNA: TGTGCCACCAGTGACCAGGGAGGGGAAGAGACCCAGTACTTC. Its protein is CATSDQGGEETQYF.

The chain has TRBV29-1 and TRBJ2-1; 13 nucleotides line up with TRBD2. The CDR3 runs to 17 residues. CDR1 is SQVTM and CDR2 is ANQGSEA in the germline V gene. Trimming at V came to 6 bases and at J to 0 bases, leaving 8 bases not matched to a gene. CDR3 bases: TGCAGCGTGGGCCGGACTAGCGGGAGTGTCTCCTACAATGAGCAGTTCTTC. Its translation is CSVGRTSGSVSYNEQFF.

V and J are TRBV13 and TRBJ2-1, with D maybe TRBD2 (5 bases). Trimming removed 6 bases from V and 8 bases from J, with 14 bases in between. Germline V gene data show CDR1 as PRHDT and CDR2 as FYEKMQ (reference sequence). The CDR3 is 13 amino acids. CDR3 loop: CASSIRGPHEQFF. Written as DNA, the CDR3 is TGTGCCAGCAGTATTCGGGGTCCCCATGAGCAGTTCTTC.

The rearrangement joins TRBV2 to TRBJ1-5, with TRBD1 as a possible D gene (6 bases). V was shortened by 2 bases and J by 4 bases, with 9 bases between the two germline ends. Germline CDR1 SNHLY, CDR2 FYNNEI. The CDR3 consists of 14 residues. This CDR3 reads CASSERDINQPQHF. CDR3 in DNA: TGTGCCAGCAGTGAACGGGACATTAATCAGCCCCAGCATTTT.

The rearrangement links TRBV5-4 to TRBJ2-5, with TRBD2 matching 13 bases. Per the germline V gene, CDR1 is SGHNT and CDR2 is YYREEE (reference sequence). V was pared by 4 bases and J by 2 bases, with 5 bases of the junction left unmatched. This CDR3 is built from 16 residues. CDR3 sequence reads: CASSPRLAGGQETQYF. The CDR3 DNA is TGTGCCAGCAGCCCCCGACTAGCGGGGGGACAAGAGACCCAGTACTTC.

This chain uses TRBV25-1 with TRBJ1-4; D unresolved. Germline assignment: CDR1 MGHDK and CDR2 SYGVNS. Trimming cost V 4 bases and J 8 bases, with 14 bases left between them. This CDR3 has 14 residues. CDR3 DNA: TGTGCCAGCAGTGGCCGTCTTCAGAAGGAAAAACTGTTTTTT. This sequence encodes CASSGRLQKEKLFF.

V is TRBV5-1 and J is TRBJ2-1; the match to TRBD2 covers 7 bases. Germline V gives CDR1 SGHRS, CDR2 YFSETQ. Trimming at V came to 4 bases and at J to 7 bases, leaving 5 bases not matched to a gene. The CDR3 consists of 13 residues. CDR3: CASSREVGNEQFF. The CDR3 DNA reads TGCGCCAGCAGCCGGGAGGTGGGTAATGAGCAGTTCTTC.

This clone was detected a few times. CDR3 in amino acids: CASSWWGDTGELFF. CDR3 nucleotide sequence: TGCGCCAGCAGCTGGTGGGGGGACACCGGGGAGCTGTTTTTT. The gene calls are TRBV5-1 and TRBJ2-2, with D possibly being TRBD2 (6 bases). CDR3 length: 14 residues. Germline assignment: CDR1 SGHRS and CDR2 YFSETQ. V was shortened by 3 bases and J by 3 bases, with 9 bases between the two germline ends.

The rearrangement links TRBV29-1 to TRBJ2-7, with 7 bases that match TRBD1. The CDR3 covers 14 residues. Germline V gives CDR1 SQVTM, CDR2 ANQGSEA. The trim removed 6 bases at V and 3 bases at J, leaving 11 bases unmatched. CDR3 coding DNA: TGCAGCGTACAGAGACAGGGTACCTTCTACGAGCAGTACTTC. Its translation: CSVQRQGTFYEQYF.

The V gene is TRBV7-3, the J gene TRBJ1-1; weak D call: TRBD1 (6 bases). The germline V gene encodes CDR1 SGHTA and CDR2 FQGTGA. The CDR3 is 14 amino acids. The germline V and J ends were trimmed by 5 bases and 4 bases, with 14 bases remaining between them. The CDR3 sequence is CASSAQGSFTEAFF. CDR3 DNA: TGTGCCAGCAGCGCACAGGGATCCTTCACTGAAGCTTTCTTT.

This chain connects TRBV5-6 to TRBJ2-3; D call uncertain. The germline V gene has CDR1 SGHDT and CDR2 YYEEEE. V was trimmed by 3 bases and J by 0 bases, leaving 8 bases between them. CDR3 length: 14 amino acids. CDR3 DNA sequence: TGTGCCAGCAGCTCCCCGTTCAGCACAGATACGCAGTATTTT. Its protein is CASSSPFSTDTQYF.

This clone was found a few times. This chain links TRBV29-1 with TRBJ1-2; D uncertain. The germline CDR1 and CDR2 sequences are SQVTM and ANQGSEA. The CDR3 has 12 amino acids. Trimming left V 3 bases short and J 5 bases short, with 10 bases between. CDR3 loop: CSVEIQVYGYTF. CDR3 sequence (DNA): TGCAGCGTTGAGATCCAGGTTTATGGCTACACCTTC.